These 29 T cell receptor beta chains were sequenced from one sample in a study of blood T cell repertoires in COVID-19. Clones were sequenced by immunoSEQ multiplex PCR, and TCRdb holds only the in-frame ones, with some missing. The profile shows 20,000 to 30,000 clones, around 93% of them singletons. The sample comprised peripheral blood. The receptor set was obtained from a human donor in a cohort sampled during active COVID-19.

The rearrangement uses TRBV30 and TRBJ2-7; 8 bases match TRBD1. V trimming: 4 bases; J trimming: 6 bases; junction bases outside the gene matches: 5. The CDR3 sequence is 12 residues long. CDR1 is GTSNPN, CDR2 SVGIG, per germline (reference sequence). Here the CDR3 reads CAWTQGVGEQYF. CDR3 nucleotides: TGTGCCTGGACACAGGGGGTGGGCGAGCAGTACTTC.

For the CDR3, the DNA is TGTGCCAGCAGTCGACAGGGTGGGTCACCCCTCCACTTT. Amino acid sequence: CASSRQGGSPLHF. The rearrangement joins TRBV6-5 to TRBJ1-6; 7 bases agree with TRBD1. Losses at the gene ends were 5 bases for V and 10 bases for J; bases not matched to a gene: 5. From germline, CDR1 is MNHEY and CDR2 SVGAGI. The length of the CDR3 is 13 residues.

This chain joins TRBV6-5 and TRBJ1-5, with no clear D. The germline gives CDR1 MNHEY, CDR2 SVGAGI. The V end lost 0 bases, the J end lost 4 bases, and 10 bases lay between the germline ends. The CDR3 is made up of 15 amino acids. CDR3 residues: CASSYSRVRNQPQHF. Here the CDR3 DNA reads TGTGCCAGCAGTTACTCGCGGGTTCGGAATCAGCCCCAGCATTTT.

In nucleotides, the CDR3 is TGTGCCAGCAGCCCGGACAGGAGCTATGGCTACACCTTC. This gives the protein CASSPDRSYGYTF. This chain links TRBV11-2 with TRBJ1-2; 7 nucleotides agree with TRBD1. Germline lookup yields CDR1 SGHAT and CDR2 FQNNGV. This CDR3 is 13 amino acids long. V was pared by 5 bases and J by 4 bases, with 4 bases of the junction left unmatched.

Written as DNA, the CDR3 is TGCGCCAGCAGTCCGAGGACAGGAAGACACACTGAAGCTTTCTTT. This translates into CASSPRTGRHTEAFF. The chain links TRBV23-1 to TRBJ1-1; 7 nucleotides line up with TRBD1. TRBV23-1 counts as an open reading frame of uncertain function. V shed 4 bases and J 3 bases; nucleotides not matched to a gene: 8. This CDR3 is built from 15 residues.

The chain links TRBV5-4 to TRBJ2-1; 7 bases line up with TRBD1. The ends lost 1 base at V and 13 bases at J; junction bases unmatched: 11. The CDR3 has 14 residues. Germline V CDR1 and CDR2: SGHNT, YYREEE (reference sequence). The CDR3 nucleotides read TGTGCCAGCAGCTTGAACCGGGACAGCAGAAAACAGTTCTTC. Protein product: CASSLNRDSRKQFF.

This sequence joins TRBV19 and TRBJ2-2, with a tentative D call TRBD1 (5 bases). Germline CDR1 is LNHDA and CDR2 is SQIVND (reference sequence). The CDR3 has 14 residues. The germline V and J ends were trimmed by 5 bases and 3 bases, with 10 bases remaining between them. The CDR3 bases are TGTGCCAGTAGTTTCCAGGGATACACCGGGGAGCTGTTTTTT. Translating gives CASSFQGYTGELFF.

V usage is TRBV12-3 or TRBV12-4 and J usage is TRBJ1-5; possibly TRBD1 for D (5 bases). Deletions cut 7 bases from V and 5 bases from J, with 12 bases between. The length of the CDR3 is 13 residues. Written as DNA, the CDR3 is TGTGCCAGCAATGGGCAGGGCCATCAGCCCCAGCATTTT. Translating gives CASNGQGHQPQHF.

V is TRBV11-3 and J is TRBJ2-1; D is undetermined. Germline CDR1 SGHNT, CDR2 YENEEA. The CDR3 is made up of 19 amino acids. V dropped 4 bases and J dropped 0 bases, with 22 bases sitting between them. The CDR3: CASSSDPGGVFSSYNEQFF. In DNA form, the CDR3 reads TGTGCCAGCAGCTCCGACCCTGGCGGCGTGTTTAGCTCCTACAATGAGCAGTTCTTC.

This chain connects TRBV11-2 to TRBJ1-2; 10 bases are a match to TRBD1. Germline values: CDR1 SGHAT, CDR2 FQNNGV. CDR3 size: 15 residues. J was trimmed by 4 bases and V by 5 bases; bases with no gene match: 7. In nucleotides, the CDR3 is TGTGCCAGCAGCGCACGGGACAGGGGAGGCTATGGCTACACCTTC. It is translated as CASSARDRGGYGYTF.

The chain links TRBV7-9 to TRBJ2-6, with 8 bases lining up with TRBD2. Germline V gives CDR1 SEHNR, CDR2 FQNEAQ (reference sequence). The trim removed 5 bases at V and 1 base at J, leaving 10 bases unmatched. This CDR3 is built from 18 residues. This CDR3 is CASSGSWREASGANVLTF. Written as DNA, the CDR3 is TGTGCCAGCAGCGGATCTTGGCGGGAGGCGTCTGGGGCCAACGTCCTGACTTTC.

V gene TRBV11-2 combines with J gene TRBJ1-1, with 10 positions matching TRBD1. CDR1 is SGHAT and CDR2 is FQNNGV in the germline V gene. V shed 2 bases, J shed 5 bases, and the junction held 5 bases outside the gene matches. The CDR3 loop spans 15 amino acids. The CDR3 reads CASSLRDRGHTEAFF. The CDR3 DNA sequence: TGTGCCAGCAGCTTAAGGGACAGGGGACATACTGAAGCTTTCTTT.

CDR3 bases: TGTGCCAGCAGTTTTACGACTAGCTCATCTTGGGAGCAGTTCTTC. It translates to CASSFTTSSSWEQFF. This chain connects TRBV27 to TRBJ2-1, with 7 bases fitting TRBD2. Trimming cost V 3 bases and J 10 bases; bases outside gene matches: 12. This CDR3 comprises 15 residues. Germline-derived CDR1 and CDR2 are MNHEY and SMNVEV (reference sequence).

The chain has TRBV9 and TRBJ1-3, with 10 bases identical to TRBD1. Per the germline V gene, CDR1 is SGDLS and CDR2 is YYNGEE. This CDR3 is built from 18 residues. With 4 bases clipped from V and 2 bases from J, the junction kept 12 bases outside the gene matches. The CDR3 sequence is CASSPNFGGTGAGNTIYF. The CDR3 DNA reads TGTGCCAGCAGCCCAAACTTTGGGGGGACAGGGGCTGGAAACACCATATATTTT.

The chain combines TRBV28 with TRBJ2-3, with 10 bases fitting TRBD2. The germline V gene encodes CDR1 MDHEN and CDR2 SYDVKM. This CDR3 is 15 amino acids long. V gave up 9 bases and J gave up 2 bases; unmatched junction bases: 8. The CDR3 DNA sequence: TGTGCCAGTACGCTAGCGGGGGATTACACAGATACGCAGTATTTT. Its protein is CASTLAGDYTDTQYF.

V usage is TRBV19 and J usage is TRBJ1-5; D not resolved. The CDR3 is 16 residues long. The germline gives CDR1 LNHDA, CDR2 SQIVND (reference sequence). V was pared by 4 bases and J by 0 bases, with 13 bases between. CDR3 residues: CASSTRQAASNQPQHF. The CDR3 region has the DNA TGTGCCAGTAGTACCAGACAAGCTGCTAGCAATCAGCCCCAGCATTTT. Supplemented by reference TRBV19 and TRBJ1-5, the full variable domain reads DGGITQSPKYLFRKEGQNVTLSCEQNLNHDAMYWYRQDPGQGLRLIYYSQIVNDFQKGDIAEGYSVSREKKESFPLTVTSAQKNPTAFYLCASSTRQAASNQPQHFGDGTRLSIL.

This clone has a single count. The chain carries TRBV5-6 and TRBJ2-2, with 8 bases aligning to TRBD2. After removal of 7 bases from V and 4 bases from J, the junction contained 9 bases not matched to a gene. CDR1 is SGHDT, CDR2 YYEEEE, per germline. CDR3 length: 15 residues. CDR3 sequence reads: CASALAGGLTGELFF. CDR3 bases: TGTGCCAGCGCCTTGGCGGGGGGACTCACCGGGGAGCTGTTTTTT.

This chain links TRBV19 with TRBJ2-1, with 12 positions matching TRBD2. The CDR3 totals 16 residues. Germline CDR1 LNHDA, CDR2 SQIVND (reference sequence). V shed 0 bases and J 9 bases; nucleotides not matched to a gene: 6. The CDR3 region has the DNA TGTGCCAGTAGTATAGACCTAGCGGGGGGGCCCCGTGAGCAGTTCTTC. This sequence encodes CASSIDLAGGPREQFF.

To note about this clone: The sample carries other DNA sequences with the same CDR3. The genes are TRBV11-2 and TRBJ2-2, with 9 bases fitting TRBD2. The CDR3 totals 15 residues. V shed 5 bases and J 3 bases; nucleotides not matched to a gene: 4. Germline V lookup: CDR1 SGHAT, CDR2 FQNNGV. Written as DNA, the CDR3 is TGTGCCAGCAGCCCGACTAGCGGACACACCGGGGAGCTGTTTTTT. This gives the protein CASSPTSGHTGELFF.

This clone has only one observation. The genes are TRBV6-4 and TRBJ2-1, with no clear D. Trimming pared 0 bases from V and 1 base from J, leaving 10 bases between. The CDR3 extends over 16 amino acids. In germline, CDR1 is MRHNA, CDR2 SNTAGT. CDR3 loop: CASSDSAVSSYNEQFF. In DNA, the CDR3 is TGTGCCAGCAGTGACTCGGCAGTCTCATCCTACAATGAGCAGTTCTTC.

This clone came up once. The V gene is TRBV4-3, the J gene TRBJ1-1, with D perhaps TRBD1 (5 bases). The CDR3 contains 14 residues. V gave up 4 bases and J gave up 1 base, with 10 bases separating them. Germline V gene sequence: CDR1 LGHNA, CDR2 YSLEER. The DNA for the CDR3 is TGCGCCAGCAGCCGGGTCGACAGGAACACTGAAGCTTTCTTT. Translating it yields CASSRVDRNTEAFF.

The chain is built from TRBV4-2 and TRBJ2-3; a weak D match, TRBD1 (5 bases). CDR3 length equals 14 residues. CDR1 and CDR2 from the germline V gene are LGHNA and YNFKEQ. Trimming stripped 1 base from V and 4 bases from J, with 9 bases between. The chain's CDR3 is CASSQGRVADTQYF. In DNA, the CDR3 is TGTGCCAGCAGCCAAGGCAGGGTCGCAGATACGCAGTATTTT.

This sequence joins TRBV28 and TRBJ1-1; 9 bases are a match to TRBD1. The CDR3 contains 14 residues. Germline assignment: CDR1 MDHEN and CDR2 SYDVKM. Trimming cost V 3 bases and J 6 bases; bases outside gene matches: 5. This chain's CDR3 is CASSLGNRGPEAFF. The CDR3 nucleotides read TGTGCCAGCAGTTTGGGCAACAGGGGGCCTGAAGCTTTCTTT. The complete variable domain, with remaining parts taken from reference TRBV28 and TRBJ1-1, reads DVKVTQSSRYLVKRTGEKVFLECVQDMDHENMFWYRQDPGLGLRLIYFSYDVKMKEKGDIPEGYSVSREKKERFSLILESASTNQTSMYLCASSLGNRGPEAFFGQGTRLTVV.

The V call is TRBV12-3 or TRBV12-4, the J call TRBJ1-5, with D hard to call. V lost 3 bases to trimming and J lost 3 bases, with 6 bases between them. The CDR3 spans 13 residues. The CDR3 DNA sequence: TGTGCCAGCAGTTTTCGGGACAATCAGCCCCAGCATTTT. As protein: CASSFRDNQPQHF.

This chain connects TRBV7-9 to TRBJ2-3, with TRBD2 matching over 8 bases. J gave up 4 bases and V 4 bases, and 7 bases lay outside the gene matches. The CDR3 is made up of 15 amino acids. The germline gives CDR1 SEHNR, CDR2 FQNEAQ (reference sequence). CDR3 loop: CASSSQTSAADTQYF. CDR3 sequence (DNA): TGTGCCAGCAGCTCTCAGACTAGCGCGGCAGATACGCAGTATTTT.

The chain has TRBV5-5 and TRBJ1-6; perhaps TRBD1 as D (5 bases). The germline V gene has CDR1 SGHKS and CDR2 YYEKEE (reference sequence). V lost 4 bases, J lost 0 bases, and 11 bases lay in between. This CDR3 comprises 16 residues. Here the CDR3 DNA reads TGTGCCAGCAGCCCCCGGGGGAGCTCCTATAATTCACCCCTCCACTTT. It is translated as CASSPRGSSYNSPLHF.

J is TRBJ2-1 and V is TRBV6-2 or TRBV6-3, with D unclear. The CDR3 has 16 residues. The V and J ends lost 1 base and 2 bases respectively, with 12 bases between them. CDR1 and CDR2 (germline): MNHEY, SVGEGT. The DNA for the CDR3 is TGTGCCAGCAGTTACTTGAGCAATTCCCCCTACAATGAGCAGTTCTTC. This translates into CASSYLSNSPYNEQFF.

The chain links TRBV9 to TRBJ2-2; possible D gene TRBD2, 6 bases. Germline V lookup: CDR1 SGDLS, CDR2 YYNGEE. The CDR3 has 15 residues. Trimming removed 0 bases from V and 1 base from J, with 7 bases in between. The chain's CDR3 is CASSVVAVNTGELFF. The CDR3 DNA follows: TGTGCCAGCAGCGTAGTAGCGGTGAACACCGGGGAGCTGTTTTTT. Full variable domain (missing parts from reference TRBV9 and TRBJ2-2): DSGVTQTPKHLITATGQRVTLRCSPRSGDLSVYWYQQSLDQGLQFLIQYYNGEERAKGNILERFSAQQFPDLHSELNLSSLELGDSALYFCASSVVAVNTGELFFGEGSRLTVL.

This chain joins TRBV18 and TRBJ1-3; 7 nucleotides line up with TRBD1. Germline V gene lookup returns CDR1 KGHSH and CDR2 LQKENI. The CDR3 runs to 18 residues. The V segment lost 3 bases and the J segment 0 bases; nucleotides outside the gene matches: 11. Here the CDR3 reads CASSPLGQTMSSGNTIYF. CDR3 in DNA: TGTGCCAGCTCACCGTTGGGACAGACCATGAGCTCTGGAAACACCATATATTTT.